The entry below describes one T cell receptor (beta chain). Its antigen has not been determined. Base qualities are missing; no much larger clone stands one base away. The CDR3, cysteine through phenylalanine, is 11 amino acids long. Solely the CDR3 DNA is kept, with 33 bases framed from the first base. V lost 7 bases and J lost 7 bases; the stretch between them is 10 bases long. Per the germline V gene (reference sequence), MNHEY is the CDR1 and SMNVEV is the CDR2. These data are taken from a study of a mutant IDH1 vaccine in newly diagnosed glioma listed by TCRdb under 2021. Turning to the overall study: Vaccination began 4-6 weeks after radiotherapy alone, or alongside temozolomide cycles in the chemotherapy-containing groups. The week-35 safety follow-up was designated visit V12, and the week-47 end of study was designated visit V13. Of the 30 or so patients who were treated, approximately 60% were male and 37.5% were female, and the mean age was around 40 years. Longitudinal TCRB deep sequencing was performed for around 23 treated patients wherever samples were available for exploratory analyses. Peripheral blood was drawn at six visits: V03 (baseline), V05, V07, V10, V12 and V13. Prior to enrollment, standard therapy consisting of radiotherapy alone, temozolomide alone, or radiochemotherapy with temozolomide had been administered to patients, with the combination being received by most patients. General study outcomes and caveats: Vaccine-induced immune responses across multiple MHC alleles were detected in over 80% of patients. According to the authors, sample limitations meant that analyses of patient blood samples could not be reproduced. Changes in the top peripheral T cell clonotypes picked up by TCRB sequencing did not appear to be linked to pseudoprogression. PBMC samples for TCRB deep sequencing were selected based on availability.

The time point label on this specimen signifies: week 35, safety follow-up. Each vaccine dose, consisting of 300 ug of a 20-mer mutant IDH1 peptide in Montanide, was administered subcutaneously with topical imiquimod. Across visits V03 through V10, patients got a total of eight vaccinations, given in weeks 1, 3, 5, 7, 11, 15, 19 and 23. Donors had newly diagnosed WHO grade 3 or 4 IDH1-mutant astrocytomas with loss of nuclear ATRX. The samples were drawn from NOA16, a multicentre, single-arm, open-label phase I trial in Germany that tested a mutant IDH1 peptide vaccine in humans for the first time. Genomic DNA for TCRB sequencing was extracted from EDTA blood using the DNeasy Blood and Tissue Kit. Libraries were constructed by the immunoSEQ multiplex PCR assay. The hsTCRB Kit was used according to the manufacturer's protocol to amplify rearranged TCR beta chain sequences. TCRB libraries were sequenced on an Illumina MiSeq. For the original study's pipeline: The kit vendor's proprietary platform handled demultiplexing, trimming and gene mapping. Sourced from immuneACCESS, this table was stored by TCRdb with only in-frame sequences that have V and J called. A share of the clones is absent; for the studies checked, an unresolved V gene accounts for under half, and the remainder has no known explanation. That table gives V, J and clone size, and the DNA gave D and trimming. The sample table shows about 48,000 clones, and roughly 80% are seen once. Of the sample, 5.5% to 8.5% falls within the top ten clones.

Specimen: PBMCs, collected from a glioma patient whose treatment included an IDH1 peptide vaccine. The V and J genes are TRBV27 and TRBJ2-5, with no confidently assigned D gene. The origin of this receptor is a man in his forties or fifties with glioma. The nucleotides read TGTGCCAGCACCTCCGGACCGACCCAGTACTTC. It is translated as CASTSGPTQYF.